The 29 T cell receptor beta chains reported below all come from one sample, sequenced in a study of beta chain features in type 1 diabetes. The antigens of these receptors remain unknown. Study observations and caveats: Shorter TCRB CDR3s, moderately but significantly so, marked every one of the four CD4+ subsets in Type 1 diabetes patients.

Isolated RNA was reverse transcribed in full, so expressed TCRB transcripts were sequenced. The repertoire was sequenced with immunoSEQ multiplex PCR; TCRdb's copy has only in-frame clones and lacks some. The sample has over 150,000 clones; 10% are singletons. Sequencing used central memory CD4+ T cells from blood. These TCRs come from a man aged 25 to 40 with type 1 diabetes.

This chain connects TRBV7-9 to TRBJ2-2; 7 nucleotides match TRBD2. The germline gives CDR1 SEHNR, CDR2 FQNEAQ (reference sequence). V trimming: 5 bases; J trimming: 6 bases; junction bases outside the gene matches: 9. The CDR3 covers 15 residues. The CDR3 DNA is TGTGCCAGCAGCCGACTAGCTGGAGATCCCGGGGAGCTGTTTTTT. This codes for CASSRLAGDPGELFF.

The V gene is TRBV5-4, the J gene TRBJ2-1; 8 nucleotides align to TRBD2. The CDR3 totals 15 residues. Germline CDR1 reads SGHNT; CDR2 reads YYREEE (reference sequence). V shed 2 bases, J shed 4 bases, and the junction held 5 bases outside the gene matches. The CDR3 coding sequence is TGTGCCAGCAGCTTTAGCGGGAAGAGGTACAATGAGCAGTTCTTC. This sequence encodes CASSFSGKRYNEQFF.

This clone came up a few times. The chain is built from TRBV7-9 and TRBJ2-3; D perhaps matches TRBD2 (6 bases). Germline V lookup: CDR1 SEHNR, CDR2 FQNEAQ (reference sequence). V was pared by 2 bases and J by 5 bases, with 14 bases between. This CDR3 is built from 15 residues. The CDR3 nucleotides are TGTGCCAGCAGCTTACCCCGGCGGGGAAGAGATACGCAGTATTTT. Translated, it gives CASSLPRRGRDTQYF. The full variable domain, with the rest looked up from reference TRBV7-9 and TRBJ2-3, is DTGVSQNPRHKITKRGQNVTFRCDPISEHNRLYWYRQTLGQGPEFLTYFQNEAQLEKSRLLSDRFSAERPKGSFSTLEIQRTEQGDSAMYLCASSLPRRGRDTQYFGPGTRLTVL.

This clone turned up a few times. J is TRBJ2-3 and V is TRBV11-2; D might be TRBD2 (6 bases). This CDR3 spans 12 amino acids. Trimming removed 5 bases at V and 5 bases at J, with 8 bases between. CDR1 is SGHAT and CDR2 is FQNNGV in the germline V gene. CDR3 nucleotides: TGTGCCAGCAGCCAGGAGGGAGATACGCAGTATTTT. It translates to CASSQEGDTQYF.

A few counts support this clone. J is TRBJ2-7 and V is TRBV7-2, with TRBD1 matching 9 bases. The CDR3 extends over 13 amino acids. The germline gives CDR1 SGHTA, CDR2 FQGNSA. J lost 6 bases, V lost 5 bases, and 5 bases had no gene match. Written as DNA, the CDR3 is TGTGCCAGCAGCCCGGGACAGGGACTCGAGCAGTACTTC. This sequence encodes CASSPGQGLEQYF.

This sequence joins TRBV28 and TRBJ2-3; TRBD2 is a possible D gene (7 bases). Germline lookup yields CDR1 MDHEN and CDR2 SYDVKM. Trimming removed 8 bases at V and 4 bases at J, with 13 bases between. This CDR3 contains 13 residues. The chain's CDR3 is CASGGGSPDTQYF. The CDR3 DNA reads as TGTGCCAGCGGGGGCGGGAGCCCAGATACGCAGTATTTT.

The chain has TRBV7-3 and TRBJ2-2; no firm D call. In germline, CDR1 is SGHTA, CDR2 FQGTGA. V was shortened by 5 bases and J by 2 bases, with 3 bases between the two germline ends. This CDR3 comprises 12 residues. CDR3 nucleotides: TGTGCCAGCAGCCTAAACACCGGGGAGCTGTTTTTT. This sequence encodes CASSLNTGELFF.

The genes are TRBV29-1 and TRBJ2-7; 9 bases fit TRBD2. CDR1 SQVTM and CDR2 ANQGSEA come from the germline V gene. This CDR3 is 13 amino acids long. The V segment lost 4 bases and the J segment 3 bases; nucleotides outside the gene matches: 4. Written as DNA, the CDR3 is TGCAGCGTTGGGGCTAGCGGGAACTACGAGCAGTACTTC. Translating gives CSVGASGNYEQYF.

The sample holds a few counts of this clone. The genes are TRBV28 and TRBJ1-5, with TRBD1 matching 7 bases. This CDR3 is 17 amino acids long. Trimming took 3 bases from V and 6 from J; bases not matched to a gene: 14. The germline V gene has CDR1 MDHEN and CDR2 SYDVKM. The CDR3, as DNA: TGTGCCAGCAGTTTTTGGCGACAGGGTTCTTCACCTCAGCCCCAGCATTTT. Translation: CASSFWRQGSSPQPQHF.

This clone turned up a few times. The chain combines TRBV7-9 with TRBJ1-2; 8 bases are a match to TRBD1. The CDR3 length is 15 residues. CDR1 and CDR2 from the germline V gene are SEHNR and FQNEAQ (reference sequence). V shed 3 bases and J 7 bases; nucleotides not matched to a gene: 10. CDR3 amino acids: CASSFGNAGGSGYTF. DNA for the CDR3: TGTGCCAGCAGCTTCGGTAATGCAGGGGGCTCTGGCTACACCTTC.

Only a few counts were recorded for this clone. This chain joins TRBV6-1 and TRBJ2-5, with TRBD2 as a possible D gene (6 bases). Germline V gives CDR1 MNHNS, CDR2 SASEGT. V was clipped by 6 bases and J by 4 bases, with 9 bases between them. The CDR3 contains 12 residues. The CDR3 coding sequence is TGTGCCAGCAGAGGAGCGGGAGAGACCCAGTACTTC. It encodes CASRGAGETQYF.

There are a few counts of this clone. At one boundary the junction diverges from the germline segment, which might be a read error. This chain joins TRBV6-1 and TRBJ2-1; TRBD1 is a possible D gene (6 bases). This CDR3 is built from 14 residues. Looked up from germline, CDR1 is MNHNS and CDR2 is SASEGT. CDR3 amino acids: CASREGQSYNEQFF. Here the CDR3 DNA reads TGTGCCAGCAGAGAAGGACAGTCCTACAATGAGCAGTTCTTC.

The table lists this clone with a few counts. This chain links TRBV14 with TRBJ2-7; unclear D gene. Per germline, CDR1 SGHDN and CDR2 FVKESK. Trimming stripped 4 bases from V and 4 bases from J, with 14 bases between. The CDR3 is made up of 14 amino acids. Here the CDR3 reads CASSPIMPGYEQYF. DNA of the CDR3: TGTGCCAGCAGCCCTATAATGCCCGGGTACGAGCAGTACTTC. Looking up the rest from reference TRBV14 and TRBJ2-7 gives the full variable domain: EAGVTQFPSHSVIEKGQTVTLRCDPISGHDNLYWYRRVMGKEIKFLLHFVKESKQDESGMPNNRFLAERTGGTYSTLKVQPAELEDSGVYFCASSPIMPGYEQYFGPGTRLTVT.

The chain uses TRBV7-2 and TRBJ2-5; tentatively, D is TRBD2 (6 bases). Germline values: CDR1 SGHTA, CDR2 FQGNSA. V shed 3 bases and J shed 1 base, with 12 bases lying between them. The CDR3 consists of 15 residues. The CDR3 DNA is TGTGCCAGCAGCTTGCGGGGCGGTCTCCAAGAGACCCAGTACTTC. Translated: CASSLRGGLQETQYF. Variable domain in full (rest from reference TRBV7-2 and TRBJ2-5): GAGVSQSPSNKVTEKGKDVELRCDPISGHTALYWYRQSLGQGLEFLIYFQGNSAPDKSGLPSDRFSAERTGGSVSTLTIQRTQQEDSAVYLCASSLRGGLQETQYFGPGTRLLVL.

The rearrangement uses TRBV30 and TRBJ1-2; possibly TRBD1 for D (5 bases). Germline V gives CDR1 GTSNPN, CDR2 SVGIG (reference sequence). This CDR3 region has 13 residues. V lost 5 bases to trimming and J lost 2 bases, with 12 bases between them. CDR3: CAWQKQVNYGYTF. The CDR3 bases are TGTGCCTGGCAAAAACAGGTCAACTATGGCTACACCTTC.

In its sample, this clone was seen a few times. The J gene is TRBJ2-4, the V gene TRBV28, with 7 nucleotides matching TRBD1. CDR3 size: 15 residues. Unmatched junction bases numbered 2, after V lost 3 bases and J lost 0 bases. Per germline, CDR1 MDHEN and CDR2 SYDVKM. The CDR3 sequence: CASSLGTVAKNIQYF. The CDR3 DNA follows: TGTGCCAGCAGTTTGGGGACAGTAGCCAAAAACATTCAGTACTTC.

This clone came up a few times. V gene TRBV9 combines with J gene TRBJ2-6; tentatively, D is TRBD1 (5 bases). CDR1 is SGDLS and CDR2 is YYNGEE in the germline V gene. Trimming removed 8 bases at V and 0 bases at J, with 12 bases between. CDR3 length: 15 residues. The CDR3 reads CASSYQGSGANVLTF. The CDR3 DNA follows: TGTGCCAGTTCCTACCAGGGCTCTGGGGCCAACGTCCTGACTTTC.

A few counts support this clone. The rearrangement links TRBV20-1 to TRBJ2-7; weak D call: TRBD2 (6 bases). This CDR3 is 10 amino acids long. With 3 bases removed from V and 10 bases from J, the gap between germline ends came to 10 bases. From germline, CDR1 is DFQATT and CDR2 SNEGSKA (reference sequence). The CDR3 nucleotides are TGCAGTGCTAGTTGGGGGGAACAGTACTTC. Translation: CSASWGEQYF.

This clone was seen only a few times. The chain is built from TRBV9 and TRBJ1-3, with a tentative D call TRBD1 (5 bases). This CDR3 has 16 residues. Germline V gene lookup returns CDR1 SGDLS and CDR2 YYNGEE. Trimming stripped 2 bases from V and 0 bases from J, with 12 bases between. The CDR3 is CASSVRQILSGNTIYF. In nucleotides, the CDR3 is TGTGCCAGCAGCGTTCGACAGATCCTCTCTGGAAACACCATATATTTT.

The chain carries TRBV10-3 and TRBJ2-3; 7 bases map to TRBD2. Germline CDR1 ENHRY, CDR2 SYGVKD. V shed 6 bases and J 4 bases; nucleotides not matched to a gene: 10. This CDR3 has 15 amino acids. The CDR3 is CAISGGSESADTQYF. DNA for the CDR3: TGTGCCATCAGCGGCGGGAGCGAGTCAGCAGATACGCAGTATTTT.

The rearrangement links TRBV18 to TRBJ1-4; tentative D call: TRBD1 (5 bases). CDR3 size: 14 residues. Trimming left V 7 bases short and J 6 bases short, with 15 bases between. From germline, CDR1 is KGHSH and CDR2 LQKENI. CDR3 sequence: CASFRGREDEKLFF. The CDR3 DNA reads as TGTGCCAGCTTCCGGGGACGGGAGGATGAAAAACTGTTTTTT.

The J gene is TRBJ1-2, the V gene TRBV5-1, with TRBD1 matching over 9 bases. Germline V gives CDR1 SGHRS, CDR2 YFSETQ. The junction had 6 bases not matched to a gene; V was cut back by 3 bases and J by 6 bases. This CDR3 comprises 14 residues. CDR3 coding DNA: TGCGCCAGCAGCTCCGACAGGGGGGTCAATGGCTACACCTTC. Its translation: CASSSDRGVNGYTF.

The gene calls are TRBV28 and TRBJ2-1, with D tentatively TRBD2 (6 bases). The CDR3 runs to 15 residues. Germline assignment: CDR1 MDHEN and CDR2 SYDVKM. The ends were cut back, 3 bases at V and 3 bases at J, with 12 bases in the middle. CDR3 loop: CASSFGGANYNEQFF. CDR3 DNA: TGTGCCAGCAGTTTTGGCGGGGCTAACTACAATGAGCAGTTCTTC.

This sequence joins TRBV4-3 and TRBJ2-2; 8 positions match TRBD2. The trim removed 3 bases at V and 3 bases at J, leaving 9 bases unmatched. This CDR3 has 17 amino acids. Germline V gene data show CDR1 as LGHNA and CDR2 as YSLEER. The CDR3 is CASSQEPAGVDTGELFF. The CDR3 region has the DNA TGCGCCAGCAGCCAGGAGCCAGCGGGAGTGGACACCGGGGAGCTGTTTTTT.

This clone was observed a few times. This chain uses TRBV18 with TRBJ2-2; D is perhaps TRBD1 (6 bases). This CDR3 has 14 residues. V was clipped by 6 bases and J by 1 base, with 9 bases between them. CDR1 is KGHSH and CDR2 is LQKENI in the germline V gene. The CDR3 DNA is TGTGCCAGCTCGATGGACAGGAACACCGGGGAGCTGTTTTTT. This gives the protein CASSMDRNTGELFF.

The table lists this clone with a few counts. The chain recombines TRBV28 with TRBJ2-1; TRBD1 agrees at 7 bases. The CDR3 is 13 amino acids. Germline V gives CDR1 MDHEN, CDR2 SYDVKM. Unmatched junction bases numbered 8, after V lost 2 bases and J lost 13 bases. The CDR3 spells CASSLPDRVQQFF. In nucleotides, the CDR3 is TGTGCCAGCAGTTTACCTGACAGGGTACAACAGTTCTTC.

This clone was detected a few times. DNA for the CDR3: TGCGCCAGCAGCCCCGGGACAGGGTTCAACTACGAGCAGTACTTC. This encodes CASSPGTGFNYEQYF. This chain connects TRBV5-1 to TRBJ2-7, with 9 bases fitting TRBD1. Losses at the gene ends were 4 bases for V and 3 bases for J; bases not matched to a gene: 8. This CDR3 comprises 15 residues. Looked up from germline, CDR1 is SGHRS and CDR2 is YFSETQ.

This clone was counted only a few times. The chain employs TRBV29-1 and TRBJ2-7; D gene ambiguous. Trimming took off 4 bases at V and 5 bases at J, with 15 bases between the two ends. CDR1 is SQVTM, CDR2 ANQGSEA, per germline. The CDR3 has 13 amino acids. As DNA, the CDR3 is TGCAGCGTTGCCCTCTATAGTTATAACGAGCAGTACTTC. It translates to CSVALYSYNEQYF.

This clone has more than one count but fewer than ten. The chain employs TRBV19 and TRBJ1-5; 8 positions match TRBD1. Germline CDR1 is LNHDA and CDR2 is SQIVND (reference sequence). CDR3 size: 15 residues. Germline trimming cut 7 bases from V and 2 bases from J; bases unmatched to any gene: 7. The CDR3: CASTDRGGGNQPQHF. Written as DNA, the CDR3 is TGTGCCAGTACCGACAGGGGAGGCGGCAATCAGCCCCAGCATTTT. The variable domain in full, with the rest retrieved from reference TRBV19 and TRBJ1-5, is DGGITQSPKYLFRKEGQNVTLSCEQNLNHDAMYWYRQDPGQGLRLIYYSQIVNDFQKGDIAEGYSVSREKKESFPLTVTSAQKNPTAFYLCASTDRGGGNQPQHFGDGTRLSIL.